These 11 T cell receptor beta chains were all obtained from the same sample, sequenced in a study of T-cell reconstitution after alpha-beta-depleted transplantation in children. Preparation of the TCRbeta library involved a method that used unique molecular identifiers. From the PCR reads, TCRdb called clonotypes with MiXCR, one entry per CDR3 protein. The sample gives some 70,000 distinct CDR3 sequences, about 6.7% of which show up once; approximately 2.3% is in the top ten. The sequencing used PBMCs from the stem cell graft donor, collected from the stem cell graft. Source of these receptors: a human donor who donated a stem cell graft to a child with acute lymphoblastic leukemia.

This clonotype was seen many times. This chain joins TRBV29-1 and TRBJ1-2; unclear D gene. In germline, CDR1 is SQVTM, CDR2 ANQGSEA. V was trimmed by 5 bases and J by 2 bases, leaving 9 bases between them. CDR3 length equals 12 residues. CDR3 sequence: CSVYTENYGYTF. The CDR3, as DNA: TGCAGCGTTTATACCGAAAACTATGGCTACACCTTC.

The sample holds many counts of this clonotype. The chain uses TRBV9 and TRBJ1-4; unclear D gene. The CDR3 is 14 amino acids. CDR1 and CDR2 (germline): SGDLS, YYNGEE. Trimming pared 0 bases from V and 4 bases from J, leaving 7 bases between. CDR3 protein: CASSVGVLNEKLFF. The CDR3 DNA is TGTGCCAGCAGCGTAGGTGTCCTTAATGAAAAACTGTTTTTT. Variable domain in full (rest from reference TRBV9 and TRBJ1-4): DSGVTQTPKHLITATGQRVTLRCSPRSGDLSVYWYQQSLDQGLQFLIQYYNGEERAKGNILERFSAQQFPDLHSELNLSSLELGDSALYFCASSVGVLNEKLFFGSGTQLSVL.

This clonotype was found many times. The CDR3 DNA follows: TGCAGTGCTAGAGGTCGGGCTCTTTACGAGCAGTACTTC. Its protein is CSARGRALYEQYF. The V call is TRBV20-1, the J call TRBJ2-7; no clear D gene. V was clipped by 1 base and J by 4 bases, with 11 bases between them. This CDR3 is built from 13 residues. The V gene's germline CDR1 is DFQATT and CDR2 SNEGSKA (reference sequence).

The chain uses TRBV29-1 and TRBJ1-2; perhaps TRBD1 as D (6 bases). The V end was cut by 5 bases, the J end by 6 bases, with 10 bases between. Germline assignment: CDR1 SQVTM and CDR2 ANQGSEA. This CDR3 region has 11 residues. DNA of the CDR3: TGCAGCGTTTTTAGGGGGGATGGCTACACCTTC. Protein: CSVFRGDGYTF.

This clonotype has a handful of counts. This rearrangement joins TRBV5-1 to TRBJ2-4; D is unresolved. Germline CDR1 SGHRS, CDR2 YFSETQ. CDR3 length: 14 residues. The V gene lost 0 bases and the J gene lost 7 bases, with 11 bases spanning the gap. DNA of the CDR3: TGCGCCAGCAGCTTGGAGAGCACCCTTAACATTCAGTACTTC. Encoded protein: CASSLESTLNIQYF.

The V gene is TRBV20-1, the J gene TRBJ2-1, with D unresolved. Germline V gene sequence: CDR1 DFQATT, CDR2 SNEGSKA (reference sequence). The CDR3 is made up of 13 amino acids. V was shortened by 5 bases and J by 6 bases, with 14 bases between the two germline ends. CDR3 residues: CSAGRYATNEQFF. In nucleotides, the CDR3 is TGCAGTGCTGGAAGATACGCTACCAATGAGCAGTTCTTC.

In its sample, this clonotype was seen many times. This chain joins TRBV10-3 and TRBJ1-2; D perhaps matches TRBD1 (5 bases). Trimming cost V 2 bases and J 7 bases, with 11 bases left between them. This CDR3 region has 13 residues. CDR1 and CDR2 (germline): ENHRY, SYGVKD. The CDR3 here is CAISESRDGGYTF. DNA of the CDR3: TGTGCCATCAGTGAGAGCAGGGACGGTGGCTACACCTTC.

In its sample, this clonotype was seen many times. The rearrangement joins TRBV10-3 to TRBJ2-3; D not certain. Germline CDR1 is ENHRY and CDR2 is SYGVKD. Trimming took off 3 bases at V and 0 bases at J, with 10 bases between the two ends. The CDR3 contains 15 residues. Written as DNA, the CDR3 is TGTGCCATCAGTGAACCCCTATCTAGCACAGATACGCAGTATTTT. Translation: CAISEPLSSTDTQYF.

This clonotype has at least ten counts. The gene calls are TRBV7-9 and TRBJ1-1; no reliable D call. The CDR3 contains 14 residues. With 8 bases removed from V and 6 bases from J, the gap between germline ends came to 19 bases. Germline assignment: CDR1 SEHNR and CDR2 FQNEAQ (reference sequence). The CDR3 coding sequence is TGTGCCAGCCGCGAAGTAGTTTTATCGCCTGAAGCTTTCTTT. Translated: CASREVVLSPEAFF.

Many counts were recorded for this clonotype. The rearrangement uses TRBV20-1 and TRBJ2-1; TRBD2 aligns across 9 bases. The CDR3 totals 15 residues. CDR1 and CDR2 from the germline V gene are DFQATT and SNEGSKA (reference sequence). The V and J ends lost 3 bases and 10 bases, in that order; junction bases with no gene match: 13. The CDR3 loop is CSASAPGGRAGEQFF. CDR3 DNA: TGCAGTGCTAGTGCCCCGGGCGGGAGGGCCGGGGAGCAGTTCTTC.

The table lists this clonotype with many counts. This chain connects TRBV11-2 to TRBJ2-7, with 8 bases lining up with TRBD1. The V and J ends lost 3 bases and 2 bases, in that order; junction bases with no gene match: 6. Germline V gives CDR1 SGHAT, CDR2 FQNNGV. The CDR3 runs to 15 residues. CDR3 loop: CASSFGQGPTYEQYF. In DNA form, the CDR3 reads TGTGCCAGCAGCTTTGGACAGGGACCTACCTACGAGCAGTACTTC.